A selection of T cell receptor beta chains follows, all from one sample in a study of CD8+CD57+ T cells in acquired aplastic anemia. MiXCR was run by TCRdb on the reads, yielding one entry per CDR3 protein. The profile covers around 200,000 distinct CDR3 sequences, with roughly 60% appearing a single time and roughly 50% taken by the ten largest. Sample: sorted CD4+, CD8+, or CD8+CD57+ T cells (not recorded which) from PBMCs. Receptors were obtained from a human donor with aplastic anemia. The CDR3 runs from the conserved cysteine through the conserved F or W. The D gene is left open where the match is weak. Only part of the rows carry a size: once, few, many, or a class if the clone is expanded.

CDR3 | DNA | V | size | J | D
CASSVGLAEETQYF | TGTGCCAGCAGTGTGGGACTAGCGGAAGAGACCCAGTACTTC | TRBV2 | few | TRBJ2-5 | TRBD2
CASSAIYGYTF | TGTGCCAGCAGTGCGATCTATGGCTACACCTTC | TRBV2 | - | TRBJ1-2 | -
CAISGQAQVGELFF | TGTGCCATCAGTGGGCAGGCCCAAGTCGGGGAGCTGTTTTTT | TRBV10-3 | - | TRBJ2-2 | -
CASSLGGGGTEAFF | TGTGCCAGCAGCTTAGGTGGGGGGGGGACTGAAGCTTTCTTT | TRBV5-1 | few | TRBJ1-1 | -
CATSTAGGVGEQFF | TGTGCCACCAGTACCGCAGGGGGGGTGGGAGAGCAGTTCTTC | TRBV24-1 | few | TRBJ2-1 | -
CSVVEEDIPYGYTF | TGCAGCGTTGTAGAGGAGGACATTCCCTATGGCTACACCTTC | TRBV29-1 | - | TRBJ1-2 | -
CATSRGQGGNQPQHF | TGTGCCACCAGCAGAGGGCAGGGCGGCAATCAGCCCCAGCATTTT | TRBV15 | few | TRBJ1-5 | -
CASSEISGTNYEQYF | TGTGCCAGCAGTGAAATAAGCGGGACCAACTACGAGCAGTACTTC | TRBV2 | - | TRBJ2-7 | TRBD2
CASSLAGGTYNEQFF | TGTGCCAGCAGCTTAGCGGGGGGTACCTACAATGAGCAGTTCTTC | TRBV7-2 | few | TRBJ2-1 | -
CSARDYDRDRGGYTF | TGCAGTGCTAGAGATTACGACCGGGACAGGGGAGGCTACACCTTC | TRBV20-1 | - | TRBJ1-2 | TRBD1
CSVSRGVGQPQHF | TGCAGCGTTAGCCGTGGGGTAGGTCAGCCCCAGCATTTT | TRBV29-1 | - | TRBJ1-5 | -
CASSLEARGTDTQYF | TGTGCCAGCAGCTTAGAAGCGAGGGGCACAGATACGCAGTATTTT | TRBV9 | - | TRBJ2-3 | -
CSAGLVAGNTIYF | TGCAGTGCGGGGTTAGTGGCGGGAAACACCATATATTTT | TRBV20-1 | - | TRBJ1-3 | -
CSVYRVAAFF | TGCAGCGTGTACAGGGTTGCGGCTTTCTTT | TRBV29-1 | - | TRBJ1-1 | -
CASSISRINEAFF | TGTGCCAGTAGTATCAGTAGGATCAATGAAGCTTTCTTT | TRBV19 | - | TRBJ1-1 | -
CASGRESSYNEQFF | TGTGCCAGCGGGCGGGAGAGCTCCTACAATGAGCAGTTCTTC | TRBV5-4 | - | TRBJ2-1 | TRBD2
CATSDAQASNEQFF | TGTGCCACCAGTGATGCCCAGGCTAGTAATGAGCAGTTCTTC | TRBV24-1 | - | TRBJ2-1 | -
CSARLAGATSYEQYF | TGCAGTGCTAGACTAGCGGGAGCTACCTCCTACGAGCAGTACTTC | TRBV20-1 | - | TRBJ2-7 | TRBD2
CASSLVDDRRTQYF | TGTGCCAGCAGCTTGGTGGACGACCGGCGGACCCAGTACTTC | TRBV5-6 | - | TRBJ2-5 | -
CASSTRGGMNTEAFF | TGTGCCAGTAGTACCCGGGGAGGGATGAACACTGAAGCTTTCTTT | TRBV19 | once | TRBJ1-1 | -
CASSLSHGEYEQYF | TGTGCCAGCAGCTTAAGTCACGGGGAATACGAGCAGTACTTC | TRBV7-3 | - | TRBJ2-7 | -
CASQGQGASDGYTF | TGCGCCAGCCAAGGTCAGGGGGCGAGTGATGGCTACACCTTC | TRBV5-1 | - | TRBJ1-2 | TRBD1
CASSQYRGQQSTDTQYF | TGCGCCAGCAGCCAATATAGGGGACAGCAAAGCACAGATACGCAGTATTTT | TRBV4-3 | - | TRBJ2-3 | TRBD1
CSAQEMGPEQYF | TGCAGCGCCCAGGAGATGGGGCCCGAGCAGTACTTC | TRBV29-1 | - | TRBJ2-7 | -
CASSLATSTGNTIYF | TGTGCCAGCAGCTTAGCGACATCTACTGGAAACACCATATATTTT | TRBV7-9 | few | TRBJ1-3 | -
CSARDMGGLQETQYF | TGCAGTGCTAGAGATATGGGGGGTCTCCAAGAGACCCAGTACTTC | TRBV20-1 | few | TRBJ2-5 | -
CASSLGTGNTIYF | TGTGCCAGCAGCCTAGGGACTGGAAACACCATATATTTT | TRBV7-3 | - | TRBJ1-3 | -
CASSIAAGGYYNEQFF | TGTGCCAGTAGTATCGCGGCGGGAGGGTACTACAATGAGCAGTTCTTC | TRBV19 | - | TRBJ2-1 | TRBD2
CSAQLAHSYEQYF | TGCAGTGCCCAACTAGCGCACTCCTACGAGCAGTACTTC | TRBV20-1 | - | TRBJ2-7 | TRBD2
CATSRGRGRGTEAFF | TGTGCCACCAGCAGAGGTCGAGGACGAGGCACTGAAGCTTTCTTT | TRBV15 | - | TRBJ1-1 | -
CASSSVDSQIGNTIYF | TGCGCCAGCAGCTCCGTTGACAGCCAGATCGGAAACACCATATATTTT | TRBV10-2 | - | TRBJ1-3 | -
CASSPDGTRDNEQFF | TGTGCCAGCAGCCCGGATGGGACCAGAGACAATGAGCAGTTCTTC | TRBV7-3 | - | TRBJ2-1 | -